The present T cell receptor beta chain was sequenced within a study of T cell responses to AZD1222 COVID-19 vaccine. General study findings and limits: Spike-specific TCR repertoires showed rising breadth and depth after two AZD1222 doses. Repertoires were obtained only post-peak T cell response. Recipients of AZD1222 seropositive at baseline numbered only 5 to 7.

Method: immunoSEQ multiplex PCR; TCRdb's copy keeps in-frame clones and lacks some. The data contain about 140,000 clones, 89% of them singletons. A note on this clone: Its specificity is not known.

This specimen was peripheral blood, taken on day 0 of AZD1222 vaccination. This clonotype originated in an adult in good health.

CDR3 DNA sequence: TGTGCCAGCAGGGTGGAGCTAGCGGGTGGCGGGGAGCTGTTTTTT. Translating gives CASRVELAGGGELFF. This chain joins TRBV2 and TRBJ2-2; 8 bases are a match to TRBD2. J lost 7 bases, V lost 6 bases, and 10 bases had no gene match. This CDR3 region has 15 residues. Germline V lookup: CDR1 SNHLY, CDR2 FYNNEI.